This T cell receptor (beta chain) was captured in a study of cytomegalovirus exposure and HLA in healthy donors. Vbeta (60) and Jbeta (13) primers were used in the PCR. TCRdb's table, derived via immunoSEQ multiplex PCR, lists solely in-frame clones and lacks some. The sample has over 70,000 clones, more than 70% seen once. The germline CDR1 and CDR2 sequences are SEHNR and FQNEAQ (reference sequence). V was clipped by 2 bases and J by 5 bases; unmatched bases: 4. This CDR3 comprises 15 residues. V and J are TRBV7-9 and TRBJ2-7; 12 nucleotides agree with TRBD1. The sample taken for sequencing was PBMCs. This TCR derives from a male donor in good health and CMV-seropositive. The CDR3 protein is CASSLRGQGANEQYF. DNA for the CDR3: TGTGCCAGCAGCTTAAGGGGACAGGGGGCGAACGAGCAGTACTTC. Looking up the rest from reference TRBV7-9 and TRBJ2-7 gives the full variable domain: DTGVSQNPRHKITKRGQNVTFRCDPISEHNRLYWYRQTLGQGPEFLTYFQNEAQLEKSRLLSDRFSAERPKGSFSTLEIQRTEQGDSAMYLCASSLRGQGANEQYFGPGTRLTVT.